These 21 T cell receptor beta chains originate from one sample sequenced in a study of blood T cell repertoires in COVID-19. TCRdb's copy holds only in-frame clones and misses some; the assay was immunoSEQ multiplex PCR. Here the sample spans around 480,000 clones, approximately 90% being singletons. Sequenced material: peripheral blood. The receptors come from a woman aged 45-59 years with COVID-19, enrolled during active disease.

V usage is TRBV29-1 and J usage is TRBJ2-7; 10 positions agree with TRBD1. The ends lost 0 bases at V and 2 bases at J; junction bases unmatched: 4. The CDR3 runs 15 residues. Germline-derived CDR1 and CDR2 are SQVTM and ANQGSEA. In DNA, the CDR3 is TGCAGCGTTGAAGATGACAGGGGGCTTGCCTACGAGCAGTACTTC. It codes for CSVEDDRGLAYEQYF.

V is TRBV3-1 (or the pseudogene TRBV3-2) and J is TRBJ1-3; D is possibly TRBD1 (5 bases). Trimming shortened V by 3 bases and J by 9 bases, and 18 bases separated the two germline ends. Germline CDR1 LGHDT, CDR2 YNNKEL (reference sequence). CDR3 length: 15 residues. CDR3 sequence (DNA): TGTGCCAGCAGCCAGCCAGGCAGGGATGAGAGCACCATATATTTT. This gives the protein CASSQPGRDESTIYF.

The rearrangement joins TRBV10-1 to TRBJ1-2, with D possibly TRBD1 on 5 matching bases. The CDR3 length is 13 residues. Trimming cost V 4 bases and J 5 bases, with 11 bases left between them. Per germline, CDR1 WNHNN and CDR2 SYGVQD (reference sequence). The CDR3 bases are TGCGCCAGCAGTGGATTCCGGGGGTATGGCTACACCTTC. Its translation is CASSGFRGYGYTF.

This clone came up once. The chain uses TRBV3-1 (or the pseudogene TRBV3-2) and TRBJ2-7, with 8 bases that match TRBD1. The germline gives CDR1 LGHDT, CDR2 YNNKEL (reference sequence). This CDR3 has 12 residues. The ends lost 4 bases at V and 5 bases at J; junction bases unmatched: 1. CDR3 nucleotides: TGTGCCAGCAGCCCAGGGGGCGACGAGCAGTACTTC. Its protein is CASSPGGDEQYF.

V usage is TRBV6-1 and J usage is TRBJ1-2; D remains unclear. The CDR3 runs to 14 residues. Per the germline V gene, CDR1 is MNHNS and CDR2 is SASEGT. Trimming removed 1 base at V and 8 bases at J, with 14 bases between. CDR3 amino acids: CASSEDGIQRGYTF. In nucleotides, the CDR3 is TGTGCCAGCAGTGAAGACGGGATTCAAAGAGGCTACACCTTC.

The chain has TRBV5-4 and TRBJ2-3; TRBD2 aligns across 10 bases. Trimming removed 4 bases from V and 2 bases from J; junction bases left unmatched: 4. The CDR3 is 15 amino acids. Germline V gene lookup returns CDR1 SGHNT and CDR2 YYREEE (reference sequence). CDR3 nucleotides: TGTGCCAGCAGCCCTAGCGGGGGCTTCACAGATACGCAGTATTTT. Amino acids: CASSPSGGFTDTQYF.

This clone showed up just a few times. J is TRBJ2-7 and V is TRBV7-2; tentatively, D is TRBD1 (6 bases). V was pared by 8 bases and J by 1 base, with 12 bases between. Germline V gene data show CDR1 as SGHTA and CDR2 as FQGNSA. This CDR3 has 13 amino acids. The CDR3 bases are TGTGCCAGCTGTACGGACAGTTCCTACGAGCAGTACTTC. Amino acid sequence: CASCTDSSYEQYF.

The rearrangement links TRBV6-5 to TRBJ2-1; the match to TRBD1 covers 11 bases. Losses at the gene ends were 5 bases for V and 10 bases for J; bases not matched to a gene: 7. The germline CDR1 and CDR2 sequences are MNHEY and SVGAGI. The CDR3 is 14 amino acids. The DNA for the CDR3 is TGTGCCAGCAGTCCGGACAGGGGGCTAGAGGAGCAGTTCTTC. Its protein product is CASSPDRGLEEQFF.

The chain couples TRBV6-2 or TRBV6-3 to TRBJ2-5, with TRBD1 identical over 8 bases. This CDR3 region has 18 residues. V was clipped by 5 bases and J by 5 bases; unmatched bases: 19. Germline loops: CDR1 MNHEY, CDR2 SVGEGT. The CDR3 loop reads CASSERQGRTRGSETQYF. CDR3 sequence (DNA): TGTGCCAGCAGTGAGCGACAGGGGCGGACGCGGGGCAGCGAGACCCAGTACTTC.

V usage is TRBV6-2 or TRBV6-3 and J usage is TRBJ1-2; D remains ambiguous. The CDR3 consists of 12 residues. CDR1 is MNHEY, CDR2 SVGEGT, per germline. The germline V and J ends were trimmed by 3 bases and 14 bases, with 16 bases remaining between them. The CDR3 loop reads CASSYGIYGGTF. The CDR3 region has the DNA TGTGCCAGCAGTTATGGGATCTATGGAGGTACCTTC.

V and J are TRBV19 and TRBJ2-2, with D tentatively TRBD1 (5 bases). Germline CDR1 and CDR2: LNHDA and SQIVND (reference sequence). This CDR3 contains 14 residues. Trimming pared 3 bases from V and 6 bases from J, leaving 11 bases between. CDR3 protein: CASSIPQGSGELFF. CDR3 DNA sequence: TGTGCCAGTAGTATCCCCCAGGGATCCGGGGAGCTGTTTTTT.

This chain connects TRBV7-3 to TRBJ1-1, with 7 nucleotides matching TRBD1. The CDR3 runs to 14 residues. From germline, CDR1 is SGHTA and CDR2 FQGTGA. V shed 5 bases, J shed 4 bases, and the junction held 7 bases outside the gene matches. DNA of the CDR3: TGTGCCAGCAGCCCATCGACAGGGAGCACTGAAGCTTTCTTT. Residues: CASSPSTGSTEAFF.

The rearrangement uses TRBV25-1 and TRBJ1-5; no definite D call. The germline V and J ends were trimmed by 5 bases and 4 bases, with 6 bases remaining between them. The germline CDR1 and CDR2 sequences are MGHDK and SYGVNS. The CDR3 has 12 residues. CDR3: CASSRGNQPQHF. The CDR3 DNA reads as TGTGCCAGCAGTCGAGGGAATCAGCCCCAGCATTTT.

The chain has TRBV5-1 and TRBJ1-1; 8 nucleotides align to TRBD1. Germline V gene data show CDR1 as SGHRS and CDR2 as YFSETQ. The CDR3 sequence is 15 residues long. Unmatched junction bases numbered 7, after V lost 5 bases and J lost 1 base. This CDR3 reads CASSGQGAPNTEAFF. The CDR3 DNA is TGCGCCAGCAGTGGTCAGGGGGCCCCGAACACTGAAGCTTTCTTT.

The table lists this clone with a few counts. This chain uses TRBV30 with TRBJ1-6; 7 nucleotides align to TRBD1. Germline loops: CDR1 GTSNPN, CDR2 SVGIG (reference sequence). With 3 bases clipped from V and 7 bases from J, the junction kept 9 bases outside the gene matches. The CDR3 spans 15 residues. The CDR3 sequence is CAWSPLQGLNSPLHF. The DNA of the CDR3 is TGTGCCTGGAGCCCTCTACAGGGGCTGAATTCACCCCTCCACTTT.

The chain couples TRBV28 to TRBJ1-2; tentative D call: TRBD1 (6 bases). V was pared by 4 bases and J by 3 bases, with 9 bases between. Germline CDR1 and CDR2: MDHEN and SYDVKM. This CDR3 region has 13 residues. CDR3 loop: CASSSGADYGYTF. CDR3 bases: TGTGCCAGCAGTTCAGGGGCGGACTATGGCTACACCTTC.

Only one count was recorded for this clone. This sample also contains other DNA sequences that code for the same CDR3. The V and J genes are TRBV9 and TRBJ1-2; tentatively, D is TRBD1 (6 bases). The germline V gene has CDR1 SGDLS and CDR2 YYNGEE. The CDR3 sequence is 14 residues long. Trimming left V 0 bases short and J 0 bases short, with 6 bases between. CDR3 nucleotides: TGTGCCAGCAGCGTAGCAGGGGCTAACTATGGCTACACCTTC. This encodes CASSVAGANYGYTF.

The DNA for the CDR3 is TGCGCCAGCAGCAGGGGACAGGTCTCTGGGGCCAACGTCCTGACTTTC. Amino acids: CASSRGQVSGANVLTF. This rearrangement joins TRBV5-1 to TRBJ2-6; 8 nucleotides line up with TRBD1. Germline lookup yields CDR1 SGHRS and CDR2 YFSETQ. The CDR3 spans 16 residues. V trimming: 4 bases; J trimming: 0 bases; junction bases outside the gene matches: 3.

The chain recombines TRBV7-2 with TRBJ2-1, with D possibly TRBD2 on 6 matching bases. V was clipped by 2 bases and J by 7 bases, with 15 bases between them. This CDR3 is 15 amino acids long. CDR1 and CDR2 (germline): SGHTA, FQGNSA. The CDR3 loop is CASSLRIRRGNEQFF. CDR3 DNA sequence: TGTGCCAGCAGCTTAAGGATTAGGCGGGGAAATGAGCAGTTCTTC.

As concerns this clone: A junction end diverges from the germline sequence, so it may reflect a read error. The V gene is TRBV11-2, the J gene TRBJ2-2, with 9 bases identical to TRBD1. CDR1 is SGHAT, CDR2 FQNNGV, per germline. This CDR3 has 15 amino acids. CDR3 sequence (DNA): TGTGCCAGCAGCTTCGGGACAGGGAACGCCGGGGAGCTGTTTTTT. It codes for CASSFGTGNAGELFF.

V gene TRBV19 combines with J gene TRBJ1-2, with no clear D. Trimming cost V 10 bases and J 0 bases, with 12 bases left between them. The CDR3 sequence is 13 residues long. Germline CDR1 is LNHDA and CDR2 is SQIVND (reference sequence). CDR3 bases: TGTGCCACCAGGCGGGAAACTAACTATGGCTACACCTTC. It codes for CATRRETNYGYTF.